Sequencing of this TCR beta chain was carried out in a study of lymphopenia after photon versus proton radiotherapy (dated by TCRdb to between 2018 and 2021). At the level of the whole study: Photon and proton radiation therapy were compared by the study for their immunological effects in patients with gastrointestinal tumors who developed high-grade lymphopenia. The cohort comprised 20 or so patients with gastrointestinal tumors who received either photon or proton therapy and then developed lymphopenia. The goal of the study was to characterize the differences between the two radiation modalities in how they affect the immune system.

Broad study findings and their caveats: Across the cohort, among patients who died, a greater drop in TCR diversity after the nadir was inversely correlated with overall survival time. Relative stability during treatment was observed in proton-treated patients, whereas loss of naive T cells and TCR diversity and gain of effector/memory populations were observed in photon-treated patients. The survival association was examined only in patients who died, and the authors described better survival with proton therapy as a possibility, not as a demonstrated result. Once the lymphocyte count had reached its nadir, the repertoires of photon-treated patients showed oligoclonal expansion, particularly of CD8+ Temra cells, and this expansion drove the decline in diversity.

Remarks on this clone: Its antigen is unknown. Base qualities are not provided; no much larger clone lies one nucleotide away.

For this chain, trimming is 5 bases at the V end and 0 bases at the J end, and the number of junction bases without a gene match is 6. Including cysteine and phenylalanine, the CDR3 has 15 amino acids. CDR3 DNA is the only sequence kept; it has 45 bases, read in frame from the first base. In the germline V gene, CDR1 corresponds to ENHRY and CDR2 to SYGVKD. Libraries were made using the immunoSEQ multiplex PCR assay. Deep sequencing of rearranged TCR beta loci, alongside multiparametric flow cytometry, was used to profile T cell repertoires. The source is immuneACCESS, and TCRdb retained only in-frame sequences with V and J called. Part of the clones is not carried over; for the studies checked, unresolved V genes explain less than half of this, and the remainder is unexplained. The sample table contains around 42,000 clones; only one count was recorded for 85% of them. The top ten constitute about 2.2% of the sample.

The TCR comes from a man aged 35 to 55 with gastric cancer. The chain employs TRBV10-3 and TRBJ2-7, with 8 bases aligning to TRBD1. Sequences were derived from peripheral blood, sampled from a patient treated with photon-based radiotherapy. The CDR3 reads as follows: CAISNRGSLSYEQYF. DNA sequence: TGTGCCATCAGTAACAGGGGGTCCCTCTCCTACGAGCAGTACTTC.